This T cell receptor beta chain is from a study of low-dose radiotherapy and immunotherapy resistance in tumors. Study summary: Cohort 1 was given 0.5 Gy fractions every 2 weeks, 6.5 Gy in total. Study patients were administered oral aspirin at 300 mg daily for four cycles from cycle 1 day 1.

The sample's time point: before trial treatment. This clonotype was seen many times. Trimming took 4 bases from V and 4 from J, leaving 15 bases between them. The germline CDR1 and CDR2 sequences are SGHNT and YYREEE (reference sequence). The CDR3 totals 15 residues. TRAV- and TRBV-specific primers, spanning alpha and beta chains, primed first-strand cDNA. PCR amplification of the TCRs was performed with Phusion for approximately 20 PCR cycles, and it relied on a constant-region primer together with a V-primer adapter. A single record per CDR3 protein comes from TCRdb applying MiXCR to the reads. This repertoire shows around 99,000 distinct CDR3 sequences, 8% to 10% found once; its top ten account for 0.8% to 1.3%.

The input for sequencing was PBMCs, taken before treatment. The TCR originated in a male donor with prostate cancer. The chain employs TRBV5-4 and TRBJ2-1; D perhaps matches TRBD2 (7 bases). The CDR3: CASSRGLAEYNEQFF. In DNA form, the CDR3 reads TGTGCCAGCAGCCGGGGGCTAGCGGAATACAATGAGCAGTTCTTC.